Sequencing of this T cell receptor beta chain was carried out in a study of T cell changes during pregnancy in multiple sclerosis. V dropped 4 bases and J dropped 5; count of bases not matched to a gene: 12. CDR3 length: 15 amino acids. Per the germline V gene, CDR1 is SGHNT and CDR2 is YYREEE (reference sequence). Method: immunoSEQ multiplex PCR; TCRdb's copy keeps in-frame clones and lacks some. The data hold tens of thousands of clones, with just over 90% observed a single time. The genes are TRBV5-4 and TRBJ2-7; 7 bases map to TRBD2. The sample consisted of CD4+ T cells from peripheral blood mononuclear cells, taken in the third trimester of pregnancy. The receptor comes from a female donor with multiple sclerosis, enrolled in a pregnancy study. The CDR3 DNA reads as TGTGCCAGCAGCCCCGCGGGAGCTGGGTCCCACGAGCAGTACTTC. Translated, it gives CASSPAGAGSHEQYF.